One sample yielded the 3 T cell receptor beta chains listed below, sequenced in a study of blood T cells in healthy people across ages. A second roughly 7 to 11 cycle PCR used barcoded and J-beta primers. TCRdb redid the calling of the 5' RACE reads with MiXCR, one entry per CDR3 protein. In the table there are about 830,000 distinct CDR3 sequences, 62% of which are singletons. The material sequenced was blood. The receptor source for this set is a man younger than 40 in good health.

The chain couples TRBV12-3 or TRBV12-4 to TRBJ2-5; 12 bases fit TRBD2. This CDR3 region has 14 residues. V shed 7 bases, J shed 5 bases, and the junction held 5 bases outside the gene matches. The CDR3 loop reads CASTTSGGWETQYF. The CDR3 bases are TGTGCCAGCACCACTAGCGGGGGGTGGGAGACCCAGTACTTC.

This sequence joins TRBV13 and TRBJ2-1, with unresolved D. Trimming left V 5 bases short and J 9 bases short, with 20 bases between. This CDR3 contains 15 residues. Germline V lookup: CDR1 PRHDT, CDR2 FYEKMQ (reference sequence). CDR3 sequence reads: CASSARRAGRSEQFF. CDR3 in DNA: TGTGCCAGCAGCGCCCGCCGGGCCGGACGCTCTGAGCAGTTCTTC.

This clonotype appeared a single time. The V and J genes are TRBV5-6 and TRBJ1-5, with D tentatively TRBD1 (6 bases). This CDR3 contains 17 residues. Between the trimmed V and J ends, which lost 3 bases and 0 bases, there was a span of 16 bases. Germline V gene data show CDR1 as SGHDT and CDR2 as YYEEEE. The CDR3, as DNA: TGTGCCAGCAGCTCCCTGGCGGGGACATCTAGCAATCAGCCCCAGCATTTT. It codes for CASSSLAGTSSNQPQHF. Supplemented by reference TRBV5-6 and TRBJ1-5, the full variable domain reads DAGVTQSPTHLIKTRGQQVTLRCSPKSGHDTVSWYQQALGQGPQFIFQYYEEEERQRGNFPDRFSGHQFPNYSSELNVNALLLGDSALYLCASSSLAGTSSNQPQHFGDGTRLSIL.